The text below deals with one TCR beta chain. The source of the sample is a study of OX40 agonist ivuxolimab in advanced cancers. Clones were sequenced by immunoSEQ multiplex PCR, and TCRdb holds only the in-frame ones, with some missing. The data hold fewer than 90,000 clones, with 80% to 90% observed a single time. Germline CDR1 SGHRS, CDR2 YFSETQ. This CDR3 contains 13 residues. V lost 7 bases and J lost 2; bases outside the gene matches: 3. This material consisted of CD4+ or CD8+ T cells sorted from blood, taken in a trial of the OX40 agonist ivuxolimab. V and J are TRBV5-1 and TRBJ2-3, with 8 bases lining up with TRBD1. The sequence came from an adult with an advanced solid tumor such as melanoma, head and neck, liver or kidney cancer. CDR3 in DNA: TGCGCCAGCGGGACAGGATACACAGATACGCAGTATTTT. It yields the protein CASGTGYTDTQYF.